This T cell receptor (beta chain) derives from a study of identical twins. Study-level results: Twin pairs' shared out-of-frame alpha sequences were enriched in low generation probability.

In regard to this clonotype: As yet, its antigen is unknown.

From germline, CDR1 is SGHAT and CDR2 FQNNGV. The CDR3 contains 14 residues. The J segment lost 9 bases and the V segment lost 7 bases, leaving 9 bases of the junction unmatched. The cDNA had a unique molecular identifier and a template-switch universal primer site. One entry per CDR3 protein results from TCRdb running MiXCR on the 5' RACE reads. This table has around 250,000 distinct CDR3 sequences, roughly 7% appearing once. The data also belong to a second study, concerning yellow fever vaccine responses in identical twins.

The sample comprised memory (CD45RO+) T cells sorted from blood. This chain joins TRBV11-2 and TRBJ1-6, with TRBD1 matching over 7 bases. This receptor was obtained from a woman aged 18-30 years in good health. This CDR3 is CASTQQGSGSPLHF. For the CDR3, the DNA is TGTGCCAGCACCCAACAGGGGTCGGGTTCACCCCTCCACTTT.